The clone carrying this TCR beta chain has a handful of counts. Its antigen is still unknown. This specimen comes from a study of shared clonotypes between healthy human individuals. The CDR3 covers 14 residues. Germline V lookup: CDR1 SGHVS, CDR2 FQNEAQ. Trimming removed 2 bases at V and 4 bases at J, with 10 bases between. Only in-frame clones appear in the TCRdb table, and some are missing; sequencing was by immunoSEQ multiplex PCR. The table has hundreds of thousands of clones, more than 70% seen once; the top ten hold around 1.7%. Points from the study as a whole: A handful of donors showed sharing of about 4.8% of naive CD4 clonotypes.

The chain couples TRBV7-8 to TRBJ2-3, with D perhaps TRBD1 (6 bases). The sequenced material came from memory CD4+ T cells sorted from blood. The subset here: CD45RA-negative fraction. This sequence was found in a woman under 40 in good health. The CDR3 protein is CASSLRGSSDTQYF. The DNA for the CDR3 is TGTGCCAGCAGCTTAAGGGGGTCTTCAGATACGCAGTATTTT.